These 5 T cell receptor beta chains came from one sample sequenced in a study of prognosis after radiotherapy for stage I lung cancer. Amplification of the TCR beta CDR3 (from genomic DNA) was done by two-round multiplex PCR. It was primers specific to each TRBV and TRBJ gene that first-round PCR used. TCRdb redid the calling of the multiplex PCR reads with MiXCR, one entry per CDR3 protein. This sample yields around 30,000 distinct CDR3 sequences, of which about 32% are seen a single time; around 27% belongs to the top ten. The specimen was PBMCs, collected before or after stereotactic body radiation therapy (not recorded which). Source of these receptors: a donor at least 50 years old with non-small cell lung cancer.

This clonotype was picked up many times. This rearrangement joins TRBV20-1 to TRBJ2-1, with 9 positions matching TRBD2. The germline CDR1 and CDR2 sequences are DFQATT and SNEGSKA (reference sequence). Trimming at V came to 2 bases and at J to 8 bases, leaving 16 bases not matched to a gene. This CDR3 spans 17 amino acids. In DNA form, the CDR3 reads TGCAGTGCTAGAAGAGGGCTGGGCGGGGGGGCTTTGGATGAGCAGTTCTTC. Its protein is CSARRGLGGGALDEQFF.

This clonotype was counted at least ten times. The CDR3 bases are TGTGCCAGCAGTGCCCCCGGGTGGAACTATGGCTACACCTTC. Protein sequence: CASSAPGWNYGYTF. The chain carries TRBV6-1 and TRBJ1-2; D not resolved. Per germline, CDR1 MNHNS and CDR2 SASEGT. Trimming took 4 bases from V and 2 from J, leaving 11 bases between them. The CDR3 has 14 residues.

In its sample, this clonotype was seen many times. V and J are TRBV28 and TRBJ2-2; TRBD1 matches 8 bases. Per the germline V gene, CDR1 is MDHEN and CDR2 is SYDVKM. The V segment lost 3 bases and the J segment 6 bases; nucleotides outside the gene matches: 6. The CDR3 is made up of 15 amino acids. This CDR3 reads CASSFRTGRPGELFF. CDR3 coding DNA: TGTGCCAGCAGTTTTAGGACAGGGAGACCCGGGGAGCTGTTTTTT.

This clonotype was seen many times. The rearrangement links TRBV18 to TRBJ2-7; maybe TRBD2 (5 bases). V lost 8 bases and J 6 bases, leaving 14 bases between the germline ends. The CDR3 is 12 residues long. Germline lookup yields CDR1 KGHSH and CDR2 LQKENI. CDR3 in DNA: TGTGCCAGCGGAACGGGATTAGGCGAGCAGTACTTC. It codes for CASGTGLGEQYF.

The chain joins TRBV4-1 to TRBJ1-1; no firm D call. This CDR3 has 13 residues. Germline V lookup: CDR1 MGHRA, CDR2 YSYEKL. Trimming took off 4 bases at V and 6 bases at J, with 12 bases between the two ends. The CDR3 here is CASSLSGQSEAFF. CDR3 nucleotides: TGCGCCAGCAGCCTAAGTGGGCAGTCTGAAGCTTTCTTT.